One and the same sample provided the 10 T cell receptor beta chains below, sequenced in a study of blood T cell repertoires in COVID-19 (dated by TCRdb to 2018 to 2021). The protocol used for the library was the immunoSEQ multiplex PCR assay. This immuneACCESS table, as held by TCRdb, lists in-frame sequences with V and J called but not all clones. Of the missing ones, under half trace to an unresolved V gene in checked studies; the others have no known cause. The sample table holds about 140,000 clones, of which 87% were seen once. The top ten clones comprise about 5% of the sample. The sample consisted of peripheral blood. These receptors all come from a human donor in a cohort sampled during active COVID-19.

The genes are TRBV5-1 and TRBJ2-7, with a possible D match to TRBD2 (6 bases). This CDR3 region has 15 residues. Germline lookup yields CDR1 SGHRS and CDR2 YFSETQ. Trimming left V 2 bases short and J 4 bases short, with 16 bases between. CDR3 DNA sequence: TGCGCCAGCAGCTTAGGCCCCGTTCGGGAGTACGAGCAGTACTTC. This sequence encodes CASSLGPVREYEQYF.

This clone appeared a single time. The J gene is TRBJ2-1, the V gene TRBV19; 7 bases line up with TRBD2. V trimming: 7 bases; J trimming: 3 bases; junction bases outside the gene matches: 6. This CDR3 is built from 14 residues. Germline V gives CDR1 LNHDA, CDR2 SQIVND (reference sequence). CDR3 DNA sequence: TGTGCCAGTACCCTAGCGGAGAACTACAATGAGCAGTTCTTC. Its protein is CASTLAENYNEQFF.

The CDR3: CASRVRPGQGGEQYF. In DNA, the CDR3 is TGTGCCAGCAGAGTTAGACCGGGACAGGGCGGGGAGCAGTACTTC. The chain employs TRBV2 and TRBJ2-7; 9 positions agree with TRBD1. Germline V gene lookup returns CDR1 SNHLY and CDR2 FYNNEI. This CDR3 is 15 amino acids long. V dropped 6 bases and J dropped 7; count of bases not matched to a gene: 13.

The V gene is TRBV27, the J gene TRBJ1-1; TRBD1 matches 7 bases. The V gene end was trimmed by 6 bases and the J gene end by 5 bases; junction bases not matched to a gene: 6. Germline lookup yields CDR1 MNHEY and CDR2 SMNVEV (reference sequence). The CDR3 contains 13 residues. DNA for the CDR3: TGTGCCAGCAGGGACAGGTGGGTTACTGAAGCTTTCTTT. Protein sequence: CASRDRWVTEAFF.

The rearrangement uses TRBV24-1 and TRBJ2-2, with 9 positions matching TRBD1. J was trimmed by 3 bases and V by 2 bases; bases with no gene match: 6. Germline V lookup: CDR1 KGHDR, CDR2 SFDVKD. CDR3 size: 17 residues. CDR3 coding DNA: TGTGCCACCAGTGATTGGCGACAGGGGGGGGACACCGGGGAGCTGTTTTTT. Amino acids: CATSDWRQGGDTGELFF.

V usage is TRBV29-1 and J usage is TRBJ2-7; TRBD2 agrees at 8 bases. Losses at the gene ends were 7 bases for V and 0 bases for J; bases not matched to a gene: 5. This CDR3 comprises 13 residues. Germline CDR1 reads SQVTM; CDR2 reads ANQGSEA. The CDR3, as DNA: TGCAGCGGGAGCGGGGGCCCCTCCTACGAGCAGTACTTC. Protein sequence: CSGSGGPSYEQYF.

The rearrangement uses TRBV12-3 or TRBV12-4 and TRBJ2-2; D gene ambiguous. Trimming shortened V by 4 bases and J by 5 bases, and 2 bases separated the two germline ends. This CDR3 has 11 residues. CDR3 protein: CASSSTGELFF. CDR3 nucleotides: TGTGCCAGCAGTTCTACCGGGGAGCTGTTTTTT.

The CDR3 reads CASSPPGLGGSDTQYF. CDR3 nucleotides: TGTGCCAGCAGTCCCCCCGGGCTTGGGGGGAGCGATACGCAGTATTTT. This chain links TRBV28 with TRBJ2-3; tentatively, D is TRBD2 (6 bases). The germline V and J ends were trimmed by 5 bases and 6 bases, with 21 bases remaining between them. Germline values: CDR1 MDHEN, CDR2 SYDVKM. This CDR3 has 16 amino acids.

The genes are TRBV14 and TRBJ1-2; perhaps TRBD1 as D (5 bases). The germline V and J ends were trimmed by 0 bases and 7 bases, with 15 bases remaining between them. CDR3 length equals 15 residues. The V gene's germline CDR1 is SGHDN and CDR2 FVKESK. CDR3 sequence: CASSQDGALLGGYTF. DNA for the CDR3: TGTGCCAGCAGCCAAGATGGGGCCCTGCTGGGTGGCTACACCTTC. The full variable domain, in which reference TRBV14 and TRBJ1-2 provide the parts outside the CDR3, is EAGVTQFPSHSVIEKGQTVTLRCDPISGHDNLYWYRRVMGKEIKFLLHFVKESKQDESGMPNNRFLAERTGGTYSTLKVQPAELEDSGVYFCASSQDGALLGGYTFGSGTRLTVV.

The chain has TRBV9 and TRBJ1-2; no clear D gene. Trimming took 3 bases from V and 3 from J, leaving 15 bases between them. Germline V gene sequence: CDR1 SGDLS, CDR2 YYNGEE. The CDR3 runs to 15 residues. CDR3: CASSGEGTLDYGYTF. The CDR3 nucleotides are TGTGCCAGCAGCGGCGAGGGCACCTTGGACTATGGCTACACCTTC.